Following are 12 T cell receptor beta chains from one sample sequenced in a study of early T cells in non-severe SARS-CoV-2 infection. MiXCR, applied by TCRdb to the 5' RACE reads, yields one record per CDR3 protein. The sample comprises 98,000 or so distinct CDR3 sequences, less than 15% of which are singletons, and 3.5% to 5% rests with the top ten. Here the sequenced sample was whole blood, taken at baseline. Receptors were obtained from an adult who was a healthcare worker with PCR-confirmed SARS-CoV-2 infection or an uninfected control (not recorded which).

In its sample, this clonotype was seen many times. V usage is TRBV6-5 and J usage is TRBJ1-4; no clear D. The CDR3 length is 15 residues. The V gene lost 0 bases and the J gene lost 8 bases, with 13 bases spanning the gap. CDR1 is MNHEY and CDR2 is SVGAGI in the germline V gene. Here the CDR3 reads CASSYSPGGREKLFF. The CDR3 DNA follows: TGTGCCAGCAGTTACTCGCCAGGAGGGAGAGAAAAACTGTTTTTT.

The sample holds many counts of this clonotype. V and J are TRBV6-1 and TRBJ2-1; perhaps TRBD1 as D (6 bases). Germline V gene lookup returns CDR1 MNHNS and CDR2 SASEGT. Trimming stripped 8 bases from V and 4 bases from J, with 12 bases between. This CDR3 is built from 13 residues. The CDR3: CASEQGRYNEQFF. CDR3 coding DNA: TGTGCCAGCGAACAGGGTCGGTACAATGAGCAGTTCTTC.

This clonotype has at least ten counts. The chain employs TRBV10-1 and TRBJ2-1, with D perhaps matching TRBD1 or TRBD2 (6 bases each). V shed 2 bases and J shed 4 bases, with 12 bases lying between them. CDR1 WNHNN and CDR2 SYGVQD come from the germline V gene (reference sequence). The CDR3 covers 15 residues. The CDR3 nucleotides read TGCGCCAGCAGTGAGGGAACGGGGGCTTACAATGAGCAGTTCTTC. The encoded protein is CASSEGTGAYNEQFF.

This clonotype was counted only a few times. This chain uses TRBV7-2 with TRBJ2-2, with D unclear. The CDR3 covers 13 residues. V was clipped by 5 bases and J by 2 bases, with 6 bases between them. Germline V gene sequence: CDR1 SGHTA, CDR2 FQGNSA. DNA of the CDR3: TGTGCCAGCAGCCAAATAAACACCGGGGAGCTGTTTTTT. It is translated as CASSQINTGELFF. Full variable domain (missing parts from reference TRBV7-2 and TRBJ2-2): GAGVSQSPSNKVTEKGKDVELRCDPISGHTALYWYRQSLGQGLEFLIYFQGNSAPDKSGLPSDRFSAERTGGSVSTLTIQRTQQEDSAVYLCASSQINTGELFFGEGSRLTVL.

The V gene is TRBV7-9, the J gene TRBJ2-6, with D possibly being TRBD1 or TRBD2 (5 bases each). The CDR3 runs 19 residues. V lost 3 bases and J 0 bases, leaving 18 bases between the germline ends. Germline V gene lookup returns CDR1 SEHNR and CDR2 FQNEAQ (reference sequence). In DNA form, the CDR3 reads TGTGCCAGCAGCTTCCCAACCCAACCGGGGCGCTCTGGGGCCAACGTCCTGACTTTC. Protein product: CASSFPTQPGRSGANVLTF.

In its sample, this clonotype was seen many times. This sequence joins TRBV6-5 and TRBJ2-7, with D tentatively TRBD1 (5 bases). The CDR3 contains 12 residues. Trimming cost V 6 bases and J 9 bases, with 15 bases left between them. From germline, CDR1 is MNHEY and CDR2 SVGAGI. The CDR3 here is CASRPPAGLQYF. The CDR3 nucleotides are TGTGCCAGCAGGCCACCTGCAGGGCTGCAGTACTTC.

This clonotype turned up a few times. The chain has TRBV6-1 and TRBJ2-7; TRBD2 is a possible D gene (5 bases). V was trimmed by 5 bases and J by 6 bases, leaving 8 bases between them. CDR1 MNHNS and CDR2 SASEGT come from the germline V gene. The CDR3 sequence is 11 residues long. This chain's CDR3 is CASSLSGEQYF. The CDR3 region has the DNA TGTGCCAGCAGTCTGAGCGGCGAGCAGTACTTC.

This clonotype was detected a few times. In nucleotides, the CDR3 is TGTGCCAGCTCTGCGGACAGGGTAGGACAGCCCCAGCATTTT. The encoded protein is CASSADRVGQPQHF. The chain carries TRBV18 and TRBJ1-5, with 8 bases lining up with TRBD1. CDR1 and CDR2 from the germline V gene are KGHSH and LQKENI. After removal of 6 bases from V and 7 bases from J, the junction contained 8 bases not matched to a gene. The CDR3 has 14 residues.

As regards this clonotype: A read error may produce the germline difference seen at one junction end. This chain joins TRBV7-7 and TRBJ2-1, with D tentatively TRBD2 (6 bases). Germline CDR1 and CDR2: SSHAT and FNYEAQ (reference sequence). The CDR3 extends over 13 amino acids. In DNA, the CDR3 is TGTGCTAGCAGCTTAGAACTAGCTGGTGAGCAGTTCTTC. It encodes CASSLELAGEQFF.

This clonotype came up a few times. The genes are TRBV30 and TRBJ2-3; TRBD2 matches at 7 bases. The trim removed 8 bases at V and 2 bases at J, leaving 10 bases unmatched. Germline values: CDR1 GTSNPN, CDR2 SVGIG (reference sequence). The CDR3 covers 14 residues. CDR3 amino acids: CARTTAGHTDTQYF. Here the CDR3 DNA reads TGTGCCCGCACGACAGCGGGGCACACAGATACGCAGTATTTT.

This clonotype was observed at least ten times. This chain links TRBV28 with TRBJ2-2; 8 bases are shared with TRBD1. The CDR3 is 18 residues long. CDR1 and CDR2 from the germline V gene are MDHEN and SYDVKM. V lost 2 bases, J lost 5 bases, and 13 bases stayed unmatched. The CDR3 nucleotides read TGTGCCAGCAGTTTAATCCAGGGGGCTATTATTGAGACCGGGGAGCTGTTTTTT. Translated: CASSLIQGAIIETGELFF.

This clonotype has only a few counts. The chain is built from TRBV5-1 and TRBJ2-7, with TRBD2 matching 8 bases. V gave up 0 bases and J gave up 4 bases; unmatched junction bases: 9. The germline CDR1 and CDR2 sequences are SGHRS and YFSETQ. The CDR3 contains 16 residues. The CDR3 sequence is CASSLETSGSLYEQYF. In DNA, the CDR3 is TGCGCCAGCAGCTTGGAGACAAGCGGGAGTCTGTACGAGCAGTACTTC.